Included here is one TCR beta chain sequence, with context. This sample was taken from a study of cytomegalovirus exposure and HLA in healthy donors. Background on the study: Inside one of the first data releases sat about 85 million unique TCRs taken from HLA-typed donors.

A multiplex PCR was run with 60 Vbeta primers and 13 Jbeta primers. The data were produced by immunoSEQ multiplex PCR, yet TCRdb's version contains in-frame clones alone and is incomplete. The top ten clones hold less than 2% of a sample with 150,000 to 200,000 clones, about four fifths of them seen once. V was clipped by 4 bases and J by 5 bases; unmatched bases: 10. This CDR3 has 18 amino acids. Germline CDR1 reads SGHNT; CDR2 reads YENEEA. This TCR came from a woman under 30 in good health and CMV-seronegative. The chain carries TRBV11-3 and TRBJ2-1; 14 positions agree with TRBD2. The sample consisted of PBMCs. The CDR3 DNA reads as TGTGCCAGCAGCTCAAAATTTCCGGGACTAGCGGGGGACAATGAGCAGTTCTTC. Its translation: CASSSKFPGLAGDNEQFF.